Below, 5 T cell receptor beta chains from the same sample are listed, as sequenced in a study of patients and donors after allogeneic stem cell transplantation. TCRdb re-derived calls from the RT-PCR reads in MiXCR, one entry per CDR3 protein. The sample has about 410,000 distinct CDR3 sequences, around 16% seen once. The sequencing input was blood, either unsorted or a sorted T cell fraction (not recorded which). Receptor source: a human donor who was either an allogeneic HSCT recipient or a stem cell or donor lymphocyte infusion donor (not recorded which). It is not recorded whose cells these are; they may come from a transplant donor.

The table lists this clonotype with many counts. The J gene is TRBJ2-7, the V gene TRBV12-3 or TRBV12-4, with D hard to call. V was shortened by 6 bases and J by 5 bases, with 11 bases between the two germline ends. The CDR3 runs to 12 residues. The CDR3 DNA follows: TGTGCCAGCAGCCTGGTTAGGAACGAGCAGTACTTC. Its translation: CASSLVRNEQYF.

The sample holds a few counts of this clonotype. The chain has TRBV4-3 and TRBJ1-2, with D unresolved. Germline V CDR1 and CDR2: LGHNA, YSLEER. The CDR3 runs 15 residues. The V end was cut by 2 bases, the J end by 2 bases, with 12 bases between. The CDR3 loop reads CASSQPTASNYGYTF. The DNA of the CDR3 is TGCGCCAGCAGCCAACCTACAGCGTCAAACTATGGCTACACCTTC.

This clonotype has ten or more counts. The CDR3 DNA reads TGTGCCATCAGTGCGTCAGGGTATTCCGGGGAGCTGTTTTTT. This gives the protein CAISASGYSGELFF. The rearrangement links TRBV10-3 to TRBJ2-2; D may be TRBD1 (5 bases). The germline CDR1 and CDR2 sequences are ENHRY and SYGVKD. CDR3 length: 14 residues. The ends were cut back, 4 bases at V and 6 bases at J, with 12 bases in the middle.

This clonotype was seen repeatedly, ten times or more. This chain links TRBV10-3 with TRBJ1-4; D gene uncertain. Germline assignment: CDR1 ENHRY and CDR2 SYGVKD. V gave up 4 bases and J gave up 7 bases, with 7 bases separating them. CDR3 size: 12 residues. CDR3 loop: CAISGRGEKLFF. CDR3 sequence (DNA): TGTGCCATCAGTGGCCGGGGTGAAAAACTGTTTTTT.

This clonotype was seen ten or more times. V and J are TRBV29-1 and TRBJ1-2; TRBD1 might be the D (5 bases). V gave up 4 bases and J gave up 2 bases, with 20 bases separating them. The V gene's germline CDR1 is SQVTM and CDR2 ANQGSEA. The CDR3 spans 16 residues. The CDR3 DNA reads as TGCAGCGTTGGGGGGGGTTTCACAAGGGGCAACTATGGCTACACCTTC. Protein: CSVGGGFTRGNYGYTF.